These 9 T cell receptor beta chains share one sample of origin, sequenced in a study of T cell clones after liver transplantation. The table came from immunoSEQ multiplex PCR; TCRdb's copy has only in-frame clones and leaves some out. In the table there are about 99,000 clones, around 83% of which are singletons. The sample consisted of CD4+ T cells from blood, taken before liver transplant. Receptors were obtained from a human donor who received a liver transplant.

This rearrangement joins TRBV27 to TRBJ1-2, with a weak D call TRBD1 (6 bases). Trimming took 2 bases from V and 4 from J, leaving 11 bases between them. The CDR3 consists of 14 residues. In germline, CDR1 is MNHEY, CDR2 SMNVEV (reference sequence). The CDR3 region is CASSLQGSGYGYTF. CDR3 DNA: TGTGCCAGCAGTTTACAGGGGTCCGGCTATGGCTACACCTTC.

Regarding this clone: The sample carries other DNA sequences with the same CDR3. The chain joins TRBV10-3 to TRBJ2-7; tentatively, D is TRBD2 (6 bases). This CDR3 is built from 14 residues. The germline V gene has CDR1 ENHRY and CDR2 SYGVKD. The germline V and J ends were trimmed by 0 bases and 4 bases, with 10 bases remaining between them. Here the CDR3 reads CAISESTRGYEQYF. The CDR3 region has the DNA TGTGCCATCAGTGAGTCGACTAGGGGATACGAGCAGTACTTC.

V usage is TRBV28 and J usage is TRBJ1-5; 9 nucleotides align to TRBD1. The CDR3 has 16 amino acids. The ends lost 6 bases at V and 2 bases at J; junction bases unmatched: 8. The germline gives CDR1 MDHEN, CDR2 SYDVKM. This CDR3 reads CASRTGGWGGNQPQHF. The CDR3 DNA follows: TGTGCCAGCAGAACAGGGGGCTGGGGCGGCAATCAGCCCCAGCATTTT.

V usage is TRBV4-1 and J usage is TRBJ2-1; 7 bases fit TRBD1. The length of the CDR3 is 15 residues. Germline-derived CDR1 and CDR2 are MGHRA and YSYEKL. Trimming at V came to 1 base and at J to 2 bases, leaving 2 bases not matched to a gene. The CDR3 loop reads CASSQGGTAYNEQFF. CDR3 DNA: TGCGCCAGCAGCCAAGGGGGGACAGCCTACAATGAGCAGTTCTTC.

The V and J genes are TRBV19 and TRBJ1-6; D is possibly TRBD1 (6 bases). Deletions cut 7 bases from V and 10 bases from J, with 17 bases between. Germline lookup yields CDR1 LNHDA and CDR2 SQIVND (reference sequence). This CDR3 has 14 residues. The CDR3 region is CASTKEGGRSPLHF. The CDR3 nucleotides read TGTGCCAGTACCAAAGAGGGGGGAAGGTCACCCCTCCACTTT.

The chain employs TRBV7-7 and TRBJ2-6; 7 bases fit TRBD1. The trim removed 4 bases at V and 0 bases at J, leaving 9 bases unmatched. Germline V gives CDR1 SSHAT, CDR2 FNYEAQ (reference sequence). CDR3 length: 18 amino acids. CDR3 nucleotides: TGTGCCAGCAGCTCCTGGGCCAGGGGGAGCTCTGGGGCCAACGTCCTGACTTTC. It encodes CASSSWARGSSGANVLTF.

This chain links TRBV6-4 with TRBJ2-1; D is possibly TRBD1 or TRBD2 (7 bases each). The CDR3 has 14 amino acids. Trimming took 6 bases from V and 2 from J, leaving 11 bases between them. Germline-derived CDR1 and CDR2 are MRHNA and SNTAGT. The CDR3 loop is CASSQGGTYNEQFF. Written as DNA, the CDR3 is TGTGCCAGCAGCCAGGGGGGGACCTACAATGAGCAGTTCTTC.

The chain joins TRBV7-9 to TRBJ1-5, with D possibly matching TRBD1 (5 bases). Germline V gene data show CDR1 as SEHNR and CDR2 as FQNEAQ (reference sequence). The CDR3 is made up of 16 amino acids. V was trimmed by 1 base and J by 6 bases, leaving 16 bases between them. CDR3 sequence: CASSLGTGGGSQPQHF. The CDR3 nucleotides read TGTGCCAGCAGCTTAGGTACAGGCGGGGGGAGTCAGCCCCAGCATTTT.

The rearrangement uses TRBV30 and TRBJ1-5, with 9 nucleotides matching TRBD1. Germline V gene lookup returns CDR1 GTSNPN and CDR2 SVGIG (reference sequence). CDR3 length equals 13 residues. Losses at the gene ends were 3 bases for V and 5 bases for J; bases not matched to a gene: 2. CDR3 sequence reads: CAWRQGADQPQHF. CDR3 DNA sequence: TGTGCCTGGAGACAGGGGGCCGATCAGCCCCAGCATTTT.